This T cell receptor (beta chain) emerged from a study of early T cells in non-severe SARS-CoV-2 infection. TCRdb itself ran the 5' RACE reads through MiXCR, one entry per CDR3 protein. The sample lists about 49,000 distinct CDR3 sequences, 10% to 15% occurring once. This clonotype was detected ten times or more. The V gene's germline CDR1 is SGDLS and CDR2 YYNGEE. The CDR3 has 12 residues. With 3 bases removed from V and 5 bases from J, the gap between germline ends came to 8 bases. This sequence originates from an adult who was a healthcare worker with PCR-confirmed SARS-CoV-2 infection or an uninfected control (not recorded which). Sequences were obtained from whole blood. V usage is TRBV9 and J usage is TRBJ2-5; D gene uncertain. Here the CDR3 reads CASSGLGETQYF. In nucleotides, the CDR3 is TGTGCCAGCAGCGGACTGGGGGAGACCCAGTACTTC. The whole variable domain, remainder taken from reference TRBV9 and TRBJ2-5, is DSGVTQTPKHLITATGQRVTLRCSPRSGDLSVYWYQQSLDQGLQFLIQYYNGEERAKGNILERFSAQQFPDLHSELNLSSLELGDSALYFCASSGLGETQYFGPGTRLLVL.